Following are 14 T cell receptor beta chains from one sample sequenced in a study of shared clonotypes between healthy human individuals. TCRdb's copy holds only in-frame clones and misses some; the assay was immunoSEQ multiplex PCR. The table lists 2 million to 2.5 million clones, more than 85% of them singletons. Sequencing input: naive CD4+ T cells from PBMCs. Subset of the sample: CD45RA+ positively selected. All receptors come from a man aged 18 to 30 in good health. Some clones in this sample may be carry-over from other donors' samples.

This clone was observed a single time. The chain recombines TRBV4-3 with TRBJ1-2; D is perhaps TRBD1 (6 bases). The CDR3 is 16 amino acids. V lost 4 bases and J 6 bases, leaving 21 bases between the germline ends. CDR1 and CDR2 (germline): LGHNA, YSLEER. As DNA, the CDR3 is TGCGCCAGCAGCCCCCGTTTCAACAGGGTCTACGATGGCTACACCTTC. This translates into CASSPRFNRVYDGYTF.

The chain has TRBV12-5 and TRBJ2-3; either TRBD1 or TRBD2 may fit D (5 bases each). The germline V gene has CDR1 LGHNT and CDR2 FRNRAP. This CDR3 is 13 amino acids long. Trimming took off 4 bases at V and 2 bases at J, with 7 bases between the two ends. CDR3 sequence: CASGSGATDTQYF. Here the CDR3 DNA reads TGTGCTAGTGGTTCCGGGGCCACAGATACGCAGTATTTT.

The CDR3 DNA reads as TGTGCTAGTGCAAAACCTAGCACAGATACGCAGTATTTT. It codes for CASAKPSTDTQYF. The V gene is TRBV12-5, the J gene TRBJ2-3; D remains unclear. The ends were cut back, 7 bases at V and 0 bases at J, with 8 bases in the middle. CDR3 length: 13 residues. The germline V gene encodes CDR1 LGHNT and CDR2 FRNRAP.

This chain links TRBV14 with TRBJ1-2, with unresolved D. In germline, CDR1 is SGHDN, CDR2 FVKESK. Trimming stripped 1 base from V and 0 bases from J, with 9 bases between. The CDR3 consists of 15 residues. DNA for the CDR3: TGTGCCAGCAGCCAAGGGCCCAGGACTAACTATGGCTACACCTTC. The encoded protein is CASSQGPRTNYGYTF.

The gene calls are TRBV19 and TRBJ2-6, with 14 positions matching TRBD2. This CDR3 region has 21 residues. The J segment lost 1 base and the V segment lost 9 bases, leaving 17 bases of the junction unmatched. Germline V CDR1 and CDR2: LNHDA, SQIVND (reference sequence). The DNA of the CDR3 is TGTGCCAGCAACCGGGACAGAGGGACTAGCGGGAGTACTTCTGGGGCCAACGTCCTGACTTTC. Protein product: CASNRDRGTSGSTSGANVLTF. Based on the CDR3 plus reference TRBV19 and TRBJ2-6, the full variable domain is DGGITQSPKYLFRKEGQNVTLSCEQNLNHDAMYWYRQDPGQGLRLIYYSQIVNDFQKGDIAEGYSVSREKKESFPLTVTSAQKNPTAFYLCASNRDRGTSGSTSGANVLTFGAGSRLTVL.

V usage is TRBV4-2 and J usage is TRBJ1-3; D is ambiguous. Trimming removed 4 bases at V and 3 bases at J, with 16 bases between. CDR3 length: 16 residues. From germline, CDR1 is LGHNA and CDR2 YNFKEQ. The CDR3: CASSPRTLEIGNTIYF. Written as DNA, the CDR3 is TGTGCCAGCAGCCCAAGGACCCTAGAGATTGGAAACACCATATATTTT.

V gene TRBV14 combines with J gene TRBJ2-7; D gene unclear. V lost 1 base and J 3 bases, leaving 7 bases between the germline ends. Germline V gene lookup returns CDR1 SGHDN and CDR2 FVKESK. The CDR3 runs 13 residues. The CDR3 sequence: CASSQAAGYEQYF. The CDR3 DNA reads TGTGCCAGCAGCCAAGCAGCAGGCTACGAGCAGTACTTC.

CDR3 nucleotide sequence: TGCGCCAGCAGCTTGGCCTGGGGCTCGGAGACCCAGTACTTC. This codes for CASSLAWGSETQYF. The chain joins TRBV5-1 to TRBJ2-5; D is possibly TRBD1 (5 bases). CDR1 is SGHRS, CDR2 YFSETQ, per germline. Trimming shortened V by 0 bases and J by 5 bases, and 11 bases separated the two germline ends. CDR3 length: 14 amino acids.

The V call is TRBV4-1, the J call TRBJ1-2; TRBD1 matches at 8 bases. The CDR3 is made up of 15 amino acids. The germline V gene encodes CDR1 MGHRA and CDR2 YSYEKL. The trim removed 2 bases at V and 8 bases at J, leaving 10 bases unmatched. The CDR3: CASSQPRQGSRGYTF. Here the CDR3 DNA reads TGCGCCAGCAGCCAACCCAGACAGGGGTCTAGGGGCTACACCTTC.

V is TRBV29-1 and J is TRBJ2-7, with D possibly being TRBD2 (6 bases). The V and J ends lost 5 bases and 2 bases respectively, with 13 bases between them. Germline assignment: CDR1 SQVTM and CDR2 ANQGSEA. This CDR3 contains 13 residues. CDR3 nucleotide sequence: TGCAGCGTTTATCGGGGGATCCCCTACGAGCAGTACTTC. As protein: CSVYRGIPYEQYF.

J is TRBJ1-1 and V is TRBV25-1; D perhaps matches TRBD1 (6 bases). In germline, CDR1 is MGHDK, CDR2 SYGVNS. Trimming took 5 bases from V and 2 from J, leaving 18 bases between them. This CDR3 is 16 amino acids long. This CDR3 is CASSTLSRGTNTEAFF. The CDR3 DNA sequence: TGTGCCAGCAGTACCCTCTCCAGGGGAACTAACACTGAAGCTTTCTTT.

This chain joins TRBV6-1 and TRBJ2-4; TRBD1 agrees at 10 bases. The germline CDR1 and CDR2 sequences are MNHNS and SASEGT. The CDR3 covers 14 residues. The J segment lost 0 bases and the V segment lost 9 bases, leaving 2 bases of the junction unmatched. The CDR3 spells CASGTGVAKNIQYF. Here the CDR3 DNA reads TGTGCCAGTGGGACAGGGGTAGCCAAAAACATTCAGTACTTC.

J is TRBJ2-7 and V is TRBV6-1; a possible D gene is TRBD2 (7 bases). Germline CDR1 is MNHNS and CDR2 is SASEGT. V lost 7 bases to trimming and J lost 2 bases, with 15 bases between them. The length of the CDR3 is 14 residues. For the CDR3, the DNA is TGTGCCAGCACCGAGGGGGGGAGGGCCTACGAGCAGTACTTC. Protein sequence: CASTEGGRAYEQYF.

The CDR3 here is CASSPEGVAGASHEQYF. CDR3 sequence (DNA): TGTGCCAGCAGCCCCGAGGGGGTAGCGGGAGCTTCCCACGAGCAGTACTTC. The gene calls are TRBV9 and TRBJ2-7, with TRBD2 matching 9 bases. J gave up 5 bases and V 4 bases, and 16 bases lay outside the gene matches. CDR1 is SGDLS, CDR2 YYNGEE, per germline. The length of the CDR3 is 17 residues.